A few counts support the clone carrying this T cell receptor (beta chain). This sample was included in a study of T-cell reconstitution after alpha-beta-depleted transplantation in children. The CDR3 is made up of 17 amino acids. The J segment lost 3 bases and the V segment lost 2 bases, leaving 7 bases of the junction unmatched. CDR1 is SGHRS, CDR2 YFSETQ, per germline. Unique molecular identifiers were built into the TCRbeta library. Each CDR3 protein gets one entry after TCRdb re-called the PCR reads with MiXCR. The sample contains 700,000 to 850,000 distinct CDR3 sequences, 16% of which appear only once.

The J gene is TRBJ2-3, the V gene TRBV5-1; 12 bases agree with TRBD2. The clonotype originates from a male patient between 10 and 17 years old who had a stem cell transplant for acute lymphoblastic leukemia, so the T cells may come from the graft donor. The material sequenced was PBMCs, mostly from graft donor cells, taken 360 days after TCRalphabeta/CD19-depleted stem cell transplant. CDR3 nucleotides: TGCGCCAGCAGCTTACTGAGACTAGCGGGAGAAACAGATACGCAGTATTTT. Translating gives CASSLLRLAGETDTQYF.